This T cell receptor (beta chain) was documented in a study of beta chain features in type 1 diabetes. To note about this clone: Its antigen is not identified.

The germline V gene encodes CDR1 LNHDA and CDR2 SQIVND (reference sequence). The V end was cut by 4 bases, the J end by 4 bases, with 25 bases between. The CDR3 extends over 18 amino acids. Of the isolated RNA, all was reverse transcribed, and so the sequenced material was expressed TCRB transcripts. Deep immunoSEQ sequencing covered naive, central memory and regulatory T cell samples. Assay used: immunoSEQ multiplex PCR; TCRdb lists only in-frame clones, some missing. The repertoire holds around 140,000 clones, with 7% to 10% as singletons. General study findings and limits: Whether HLA type influences TCRB rearrangement remained unresolved here. TCRB CDR3s were moderately but significantly shorter in Type 1 diabetes patients in all four CD4+ subsets.

The V and J genes are TRBV19 and TRBJ1-1; tentatively, D is TRBD1 (5 bases). This clonotype originated in a man aged 25-45 years with type 1 diabetes. Sequencing input: central memory CD4+ T cells from blood. The CDR3 nucleotides read TGTGCCAGTAGTACCAGATCCCCCCGGGAGGGTAGGGGCACTGAAGCTTTCTTT. Translation: CASSTRSPREGRGTEAFF.